A selection of T cell receptor beta chains follows, all from one sample in a study of CD8+ T cells in alopecia areata. Assay: immunoSEQ multiplex PCR; the TCRdb copy retains only in-frame clones and omits some. The table shows about 110,000 clones, with 45% to 60% occurring only once. The sample consisted of NKG2D-low CD8+ T cells sorted from blood. Receptors originate from a human donor with alopecia areata. The CDR3 runs from the conserved cysteine through the conserved F or W. A D gene is named only where the DNA matches it firmly. A clone size is listed for some rows: how often the clone was seen (once, few, many), or a class if it is expanded.

>TRBV29-1|NA|NA|TRBJ2-7
TGCAGCGTTGGCCCAGTGGGATCCAACTACGAGCAGTACTTC
CSVGPVGSNYEQYF
>TRBV30|NA|NA|TRBJ2-3
TGTGCCTGGAGTGTAGGGTCTGGGCTAGCAGATACGCAGTATTTT
CAWSVGSGLADTQYF
>TRBV29-1|NA|NA|TRBJ2-2
TGCAGCGCCGGGTGGGACCCGAATGACCCAAACACCGGGGAGCTGTTTTTT
CSAGWDPNDPNTGELFF
>TRBV28|NA|TRBD1|TRBJ2-2
TGTGCCAGCAGTTCAACAGGGGTTCTGGACACCGGGGAGCTGTTTTTT
CASSSTGVLDTGELFF
>TRBV7-9|few|NA|TRBJ2-7
TGTGCCAGCAGCTCGTCTAAGATCCACGAGCAGTACTTC
CASSSSKIHEQYF
>TRBV27|NA|NA|TRBJ2-1
TGTGCCAGCAGCCGGCCGGGACGGATGCTTCCCGGGAGCTCCTACAATGAGCAGTTCTTC
CASSRPGRMLPGSSYNEQFF
>TRBV6-1|NA|NA|TRBJ2-2
TGTGCCAGCCCGGGGTCCGGGGAGCTGTTTTTT
CASPGSGELFF
>TRBV2|NA|TRBD1|TRBJ1-5
TGTGCCAGCAGGACCCCGTGGGACAGCAGGCAGCCCCAGCATTTT
CASRTPWDSRQPQHF
>TRBV4-1|NA|NA|TRBJ1-1
TGCGCCAGCAGCCGAATTTTATCTGGGGAGGACACTGAAGCTTTCTTT
CASSRILSGEDTEAFF
>TRBV13|few|NA|TRBJ2-7
TGTGCCAGCAGCACAACGCATCAGCCGAGCGAGCAGTACTTC
CASSTTHQPSEQYF
>TRBV9|NA|TRBD2|TRBJ2-7
TGTGCCAGCAGCTACGGGACTAACGAGCAGTACTTC
CASSYGTNEQYF
>TRBV5-1|few|NA|TRBJ2-7
TGCGCCAGCAGCCACTCAACAGCGTTCGAGCAGTACTTC
CASSHSTAFEQYF
>TRBV6-5|NA|NA|TRBJ2-1
TGTGCCAGCAGTCTTAGCGGAACCTACAATGAGCAGTTCTTC
CASSLSGTYNEQFF
>TRBV6-1|NA|NA|TRBJ2-7
TGTGCCAGCAGTGAAGCTTTGTTGTTAGGATTTTACGAGCAGTACTTC
CASSEALLLGFYEQYF
>TRBV19|NA|NA|TRBJ2-1
TGTGCCAGTGAACAGGGCTCTGGTTTGAATGAGCAGTTCTTC
CASEQGSGLNEQFF
>TRBV5-4|NA|NA|TRBJ2-3
TGTGCCAGCAGCTTGGCCGGGGAGGGCACAGATACGCAGTATTTT
CASSLAGEGTDTQYF
>TRBV15|few|NA|TRBJ2-1
TGTGCCACCCTAGGGGCCCACTCCTACAATGAGCAGTTCTTC
CATLGAHSYNEQFF
>TRBV29-1|NA|NA|TRBJ2-2
TGCAGTTACAACAGGGCGGACACCGGGGAGCTGTTTTTT
CSYNRADTGELFF
>TRBV7-9|NA|NA|TRBJ2-7
TGTGCCAGCAGTGACCCTCAGTCGGGCAGGGGAGACGAGCAGTACTTC
CASSDPQSGRGDEQYF
>TRBV7-9|NA|NA|TRBJ1-1
TGTGCCAGCAGCTTGGGGTCTACTGAAGCTTTCTTT
CASSLGSTEAFF
>TRBV7-8|NA|TRBD2|TRBJ2-3
TGTGCCAGCAGCTTAGGGACTAGCGCTACTCAGGATACGCAGTATTTT
CASSLGTSATQDTQYF
>TRBV28|NA|TRBD2|TRBJ2-5
TGTGCCAGCAGTTTTCAGTCGACTAGCCGCCGGGCCCAGTACTTC
CASSFQSTSRRAQYF
>TRBV7-8|NA|NA|TRBJ2-7
TGTGCCAGCAGCTCCAGAGGGGGGATTATTGCCTACGAGCAGTACTTC
CASSSRGGIIAYEQYF
>TRBV2|few|TRBD2|TRBJ2-7
TGTGCCAGCAGTGAGGCCAGCGGGAGCTACGAGCAGTACTTC
CASSEASGSYEQYF
>TRBV16|NA|TRBD1|TRBJ2-7
TGTGCCAGCAGCCAAGCCCGGGACAGCTCCTACGAGCAGTACTTC
CASSQARDSSYEQYF
>TRBV4-1|NA|NA|TRBJ1-1
TGCGCCAGCAGCCAAGATGCAGGGGAGAACACTGAAGCTTTCTTT
CASSQDAGENTEAFF